These 29 T cell receptor beta chains share one sample of origin, sequenced in a study of T cells in Graves' hyperthyroidism and ophthalmopathy. RNA transcripts yielded amplified TCR beta CDR3 regions. The primer set for the first-round RT-PCR of the TCR CDR3 was HTBI. MiXCR, run by TCRdb on the multiplex PCR reads, gives a single entry per CDR3 protein. Of hundreds of thousands of distinct CDR3 sequences detected, roughly a third appear once; the ten largest clones hold less than 40%. Input material: blood. These receptor sequences come from a woman between 35 and 50 years old with Graves' hyperthyroidism.

Ten or more counts support this clonotype. The rearrangement uses TRBV7-2 and TRBJ1-2; a weak D match, TRBD1 (5 bases). The CDR3 runs to 12 residues. Germline V gives CDR1 SGHTA, CDR2 FQGNSA. Trimming took off 4 bases at V and 6 bases at J, with 9 bases between the two ends. The CDR3 nucleotides are TGTGCCAGCAGCTACAGGACTCATGGCTACACCTTC. The encoded protein is CASSYRTHGYTF.

Many counts were recorded for this clonotype. The chain couples TRBV7-6 to TRBJ1-5; no reliable D call. The germline CDR1 and CDR2 sequences are SGHVS and FNYEAQ. The ends were cut back, 8 bases at V and 6 bases at J, with 23 bases in the middle. The CDR3 contains 16 residues. In DNA form, the CDR3 reads TGTGCCAGCTACAACCCCAATCAGGTCCGGAGTCAGCCCCAGCATTTT. Its translation: CASYNPNQVRSQPQHF.

This clonotype was picked up many times. This chain connects TRBV5-6 to TRBJ1-5; D perhaps matches TRBD1 (6 bases). V lost 2 bases, J lost 4 bases, and 13 bases lay in between. This CDR3 region has 15 residues. Germline-derived CDR1 and CDR2 are SGHDT and YYEEEE. For the CDR3, the DNA is TGTGCCAGCAGCTTCAGGGGAGGGTTGAATCAGCCCCAGCATTTT. It yields the protein CASSFRGGLNQPQHF.

The chain joins TRBV20-1 to TRBJ1-5; D gene uncertain. This CDR3 has 13 residues. The V end was cut by 3 bases, the J end by 3 bases, with 9 bases between. Per the germline V gene, CDR1 is DFQATT and CDR2 is SNEGSKA (reference sequence). The DNA of the CDR3 is TGCAGTGCTAGTTCCGGGTTCAATCAGCCCCAGCATTTT. Protein: CSASSGFNQPQHF.

This rearrangement joins TRBV5-6 to TRBJ1-6; maybe TRBD1 (6 bases). Trimming took 7 bases from V and 9 from J, leaving 23 bases between them. Germline assignment: CDR1 SGHDT and CDR2 YYEEEE. The CDR3 totals 16 residues. The CDR3 spells CASSRTEPTESSPLHF. The CDR3 coding sequence is TGTGCCAGCTCACGGACAGAACCGACAGAGAGTTCACCCCTCCACTTT.

As concerns this clonotype: The conserved phenylalanine or tryptophan normally closing the CDR3 is absent here, so this likely arose from a read error. The chain combines TRBV18 with TRBJ1-1; D is uncertain. The length of the CDR3 is 12 residues. With 2 bases removed from V and 6 bases from J, the gap between germline ends came to 7 bases. Germline loops: CDR1 KGHSH, CDR2 LQKENI. The CDR3 is CASSPSTAEAFL. The CDR3, as DNA: TGTGCCAGCTCACCAAGTACCGCTGAAGCTTTCCTT.

This clonotype was detected many times. This chain uses TRBV6-2 or TRBV6-3 with TRBJ2-5; D unresolved. Germline lookup yields CDR1 MNHEY and CDR2 SVGEGT. The CDR3 consists of 11 residues. V was clipped by 7 bases and J by 7 bases, with 10 bases between them. The CDR3 loop is CASTDSRTQYF. CDR3 in DNA: TGTGCCAGCACCGATTCACGGACCCAGTACTTC.

As for this clonotype: A much larger clonotype is one base distant, so this may be a read error. Here the CDR3 reads CAGSRDLQETQYF. CDR3 in DNA: TGTGCCGGCAGCCGCGACTTACAAGAGACCCAGTACTTC. The V and J genes are TRBV5-1 and TRBJ2-5; D is ambiguous. CDR1 is SGHRS and CDR2 is YFSETQ in the germline V gene. CDR3 length equals 13 residues.

J is TRBJ1-2 and V is TRBV4-1; possible D gene TRBD1, 6 bases. V was pared by 7 bases and J by 6 bases, with 21 bases between. The CDR3 consists of 15 residues. Germline V gives CDR1 MGHRA, CDR2 YSYEKL. CDR3 protein: CASTPQRGERHGYTF. The CDR3 DNA is TGCGCCAGCACCCCTCAGAGGGGGGAAAGGCATGGCTACACCTTC.

In this sample, this clonotype turned up many times. The V call is TRBV10-3, the J call TRBJ1-5; D not certain. V dropped 0 bases and J dropped 9 bases, with 12 bases sitting between them. Germline V gives CDR1 ENHRY, CDR2 SYGVKD. This CDR3 region has 14 residues. The chain's CDR3 is CAISESKWLRPQHF. CDR3 sequence (DNA): TGTGCCATCAGTGAGTCGAAGTGGCTTAGGCCCCAGCATTTT.

The chain couples TRBV2 to TRBJ1-5, with 7 bases aligning to TRBD1. The CDR3 is 12 residues long. Germline V lookup: CDR1 SNHLY, CDR2 FYNNEI. Trimming cost V 5 bases and J 9 bases; bases outside gene matches: 4. The DNA of the CDR3 is TGTGCCAGCAGTCCACAGGGGAGGCCCCAGCATTTT. Its translation: CASSPQGRPQHF.

The genes are TRBV28 and TRBJ1-4; D is undetermined. V gave up 8 bases and J gave up 5 bases, with 15 bases separating them. CDR1 and CDR2 from the germline V gene are MDHEN and SYDVKM. CDR3 size: 14 residues. The CDR3 sequence is CASLWGKRNEKLFF. The CDR3 coding sequence is TGTGCCAGCTTATGGGGAAAACGCAATGAAAAACTGTTTTTT. The variable domain in full, completed from reference TRBV28 and TRBJ1-4, reads DVKVTQSSRYLVKRTGEKVFLECVQDMDHENMFWYRQDPGLGLRLIYFSYDVKMKEKGDIPEGYSVSREKKERFSLILESASTNQTSMYLCASLWGKRNEKLFFGSGTQLSVL.

The chain has TRBV7-6 and TRBJ2-7, with 7 bases lining up with TRBD1. Germline V gene lookup returns CDR1 SGHVS and CDR2 FNYEAQ. V shed 5 bases and J 7 bases; nucleotides not matched to a gene: 8. This CDR3 has 13 residues. The CDR3 region has the DNA TGTGCCAGCAGCCAAGACAGGGCCAATGAGCAGTACTTC. Encoded protein: CASSQDRANEQYF.

There are a few counts of this clonotype. The rearrangement uses TRBV2 and TRBJ2-6, with D maybe TRBD2 (5 bases). The CDR3 loop spans 14 amino acids. Trimming took 6 bases from V and 4 from J, leaving 10 bases between them. Germline V gene lookup returns CDR1 SNHLY and CDR2 FYNNEI. The CDR3 region has the DNA TGTGCCAGCAGGAGGGTCAGCGGGGCCAACGTCCTGACTTTC. This encodes CASRRVSGANVLTF.

This clonotype showed up just a few times. The chain combines TRBV28 with TRBJ1-2, with D unresolved. The germline V gene has CDR1 MDHEN and CDR2 SYDVKM. V was cut by 7 bases and J by 0 bases, with 3 bases left in between. The CDR3 spans 11 residues. This CDR3 is CASKANYGYTF. CDR3 DNA sequence: TGTGCCAGCAAGGCTAACTATGGCTACACCTTC.

For this clonotype: At one end the junction does not follow the germline gene, possibly because of a read error. This rearrangement joins TRBV5-4 to TRBJ1-3, with D perhaps matching TRBD1 (6 bases). This CDR3 has 15 residues. CDR1 and CDR2 from the germline V gene are SGHNT and YYREEE (reference sequence). The CDR3 coding sequence is TGTGTCAGCAGCTTAGGGGGGGGCAACGGAAACACCATATATTTT. Protein product: CVSSLGGGNGNTIYF.

Ten or more counts support this clonotype. The chain carries TRBV6-6 and TRBJ1-1, with a possible D match to TRBD1 (6 bases). CDR1 is MNHNY and CDR2 is SVGAGI in the germline V gene (reference sequence). V was trimmed by 6 bases and J by 6 bases, leaving 11 bases between them. CDR3 length equals 12 residues. The CDR3 sequence is CASSRPGAEAFF. In nucleotides, the CDR3 is TGTGCCAGCAGCCGACCAGGGGCTGAAGCTTTCTTT.

This clonotype occurred many times. CDR3 coding DNA: TGTGCCAGTAGTATGCTGGTAGGGGACGGGGAGCTGTTTTTT. Protein: CASSMLVGDGELFF. V is TRBV19 and J is TRBJ2-2; D possibly corresponds to TRBD1 (5 bases). This CDR3 is built from 14 residues. The germline V gene encodes CDR1 LNHDA and CDR2 SQIVND (reference sequence). Between the trimmed V and J ends, which lost 3 bases and 7 bases, there was a span of 12 bases.

The CDR3 loop reads CASREYSGGWNQPQHF. The CDR3, as DNA: TGTGCCAGCAGGGAATACAGTGGGGGCTGGAATCAGCCCCAGCATTTT. The chain combines TRBV2 with TRBJ1-5, with D possibly being TRBD1 (6 bases). CDR3 size: 16 residues. Germline V CDR1 and CDR2: SNHLY, FYNNEI. V was pared by 6 bases and J by 4 bases, with 19 bases between.

The V gene is TRBV7-9, the J gene TRBJ2-7, with a weak D call TRBD1 (5 bases). The CDR3 loop spans 15 amino acids. Trimming cost V 4 bases and J 1 base, with 14 bases left between them. Germline loops: CDR1 SEHNR, CDR2 FQNEAQ (reference sequence). The CDR3 is CASSSVQGRSYEQYF. The DNA for the CDR3 is TGTGCCAGCAGCTCCGTCCAGGGCAGGTCCTACGAGCAGTACTTC.

This clonotype was recorded at least ten times. This chain connects TRBV13 to TRBJ1-4, with D hard to call. In germline, CDR1 is PRHDT, CDR2 FYEKMQ (reference sequence). Trimming took 5 bases from V and 8 from J, leaving 21 bases between them. CDR3 length: 16 amino acids. As DNA, the CDR3 is TGTGCCAGCAGCCGCCTCTCCGAGGAGGTTGGCGAAAAACTGTTTTTT. Its translation is CASSRLSEEVGEKLFF.

This clonotype was counted a few times. The V call is TRBV6-5, the J call TRBJ2-7; possible D gene TRBD2, 5 bases. This CDR3 is built from 13 residues. Between the trimmed V and J ends, which lost 7 bases and 0 bases, there was a span of 10 bases. CDR1 MNHEY and CDR2 SVGAGI come from the germline V gene. The CDR3 here is CASTHRGSYEQYF. The CDR3 nucleotides read TGTGCCAGCACCCACCGGGGCTCCTACGAGCAGTACTTC.

This clonotype was seen a few times. The gene calls are TRBV6-5 and TRBJ1-3; D is ambiguous. V lost 2 bases and J 1 base, leaving 15 bases between the germline ends. The CDR3 extends over 17 amino acids. Germline V lookup: CDR1 MNHEY, CDR2 SVGAGI. The chain's CDR3 is CASSYEVPATSGNTIYF. The DNA for the CDR3 is TGTGCCAGCAGTTACGAGGTGCCCGCTACTTCTGGAAACACCATATATTTT.

This sequence joins TRBV29-1 and TRBJ1-2, with D possibly matching TRBD1 (6 bases). The germline CDR1 and CDR2 sequences are SQVTM and ANQGSEA. Trimming removed 6 bases at V and 4 bases at J, with 6 bases between. This CDR3 has 10 amino acids. The CDR3 nucleotides are TGCAGCGTGGACAGCTATGGCTACACCTTC. Protein product: CSVDSYGYTF.

This clonotype was observed once. This rearrangement joins TRBV10-3 to TRBJ1-2; D is unclear. The CDR3 is made up of 11 amino acids. Germline values: CDR1 ENHRY, CDR2 SYGVKD. With 2 bases removed from V and 6 bases from J, the gap between germline ends came to 4 bases. As DNA, the CDR3 is TGTGCCATCAGTGAGGGCCATGGCTACACCTTC. Translation: CAISEGHGYTF.

The V gene is TRBV25-1, the J gene TRBJ2-1; D not certain. With the DNA end fitting TRBJ2-7 better, the J assignment may be wrong. Looked up from germline, CDR1 is MGHDK and CDR2 is SYGVNS. This CDR3 has 15 amino acids. The CDR3 spells CASSEPASPTDEQYF. The CDR3 region has the DNA TGTGCCAGCAGTGAGCCAGCCTCACCTACGGATGAGCAGTACTTC.

With respect to this clonotype: One end of the junction fails to match germline, which may point to a read error. The V and J genes are TRBV10-3 and TRBJ1-1; tentatively, D is TRBD1 (5 bases). Germline lookup yields CDR1 ENHRY and CDR2 SYGVKD. The CDR3 contains 14 residues. The CDR3 is CASSEGLGDTEAFF. DNA for the CDR3: TGTGCCAGCAGTGAGGGGTTGGGAGACACTGAAGCTTTCTTT.

A few counts support this clonotype. The CDR3 DNA follows: TGTGCCAGCAGAGAGGGACAGGGGGGCAATCAGCCCCAGCATTTT. This translates into CASREGQGGNQPQHF. The chain is built from TRBV12-3 or TRBV12-4 and TRBJ1-5; 11 nucleotides agree with TRBD1. Unmatched junction bases numbered 3, after V lost 6 bases and J lost 2 bases. This CDR3 is built from 15 residues.

This clonotype was seen more than once but under ten times. The chain carries TRBV11-2 and TRBJ1-1, with 11 bases identical to TRBD1. The CDR3 totals 14 residues. Unmatched junction bases numbered 7, after V lost 9 bases and J lost 4 bases. Germline CDR1 reads SGHAT; CDR2 reads FQNNGV. CDR3 loop: CASSGQGVVTEAFF. Here the CDR3 DNA reads TGTGCCAGTTCGGGACAGGGGGTGGTCACTGAAGCTTTCTTT.